Listed below are T cell receptor beta chains from one sample, sequenced in a study of chronic HIV infection and antiretroviral therapy. TCRdb passed the 5' RACE reads through MiXCR, listing each CDR3 protein once. The sample shows some 37,000 distinct CDR3 sequences, around 8.7% of them seen only once. Sequencing was done on a sample of peripheral blood. The receptors were gathered from an adult who had HIV and had not received antiretroviral therapy, or was an uninfected healthy control (not recorded which). The CDR3 runs from the conserved cysteine through the conserved F or W.

TRBV18	TRBJ2-5	CASSTSGGQETQYF
TRBV10-3	TRBJ1-2	CAMGTGRHGDTF
TRBV20-1	TRBJ2-7	CSVPRGYSYEQYF
TRBV5-1	TRBJ2-7	CASSSSGGWSEQYF
TRBV2	TRBJ2-3	CASSAAGAVDTQYF
TRBV11-1	TRBJ2-7	CASSPETDSYEQYF
TRBV20-1	TRBJ2-2	CSASQGANTGELFF
TRBV29-1	TRBJ2-7	CSVRQGSYEQYF
TRBV28	TRBJ2-7	CASSPSWVGPYEQYF
TRBV28	TRBJ2-3	CASMTGANTDTQYF
TRBV5-1	TRBJ2-7	CASSLGGDEQYF
TRBV25-1	TRBJ2-7	CASSPQGVNEQYF
TRBV28	TRBJ2-2	CASSLLGLAEVGDTGELFF
TRBV4-2	TRBJ2-1	CASSQEQGRGNEQFF
TRBV7-9	TRBJ2-7	CASSPPRVYEQYF
TRBV6-2/TRBV6-3	TRBJ2-6	CASTPGVGANVLTF
TRBV2	TRBJ2-4	CASSERLAGGLRAKNIQYF
TRBV7-3	TRBJ1-1	CASSNGQGRAFF
TRBV6-2/TRBV6-3	TRBJ2-2	CASSRRDTGELFF
TRBV5-1	TRBJ2-2	CASSLSFTTEPNTGELFF
TRBV29-1	TRBJ2-5	CSATAGEETQYF
TRBV15	TRBJ1-4	CATSSPNSAEKLFF
TRBV27	TRBJ1-5	CASSLSSSQPQHF
TRBV11-3	TRBJ2-3	CASSFGLTDTQYF
TRBV28	TRBJ2-7	CASSLVGGFHEQYF
TRBV7-9	TRBJ2-7	CASSPGHHYEQYF
TRBV29-1	TRBJ2-7	CSVRGRLSYEQYF
TRBV29-1	TRBJ2-7	CSVVIMAQRDEQYF
TRBV28	TRBJ2-7	CASSLYDGSGSYEQYF
TRBV29-1	TRBJ2-6	CSVSGAGANVLTF
TRBV29-1	TRBJ2-2	CSVGEGYSTGELFF
TRBV9	TRBJ2-7	CASSAGSSYEQYF
TRBV2	TRBJ2-3	CASRTSGRTTDTQYF
TRBV28	TRBJ1-5	CASIPYGSGNQPQHF
TRBV6-6	TRBJ1-6	CASSYGTDNSPLHF
TRBV28	TRBJ1-4	CASSLYKGEKLFF
TRBV29-1	TRBJ1-2	CSAQTGYGYTF
TRBV7-2	TRBJ1-2	CASSSPRRTVYGYTF
TRBV29-1	TRBJ2-3	CSIGLAGGADTQYF